What follows describes a single TCR beta chain. The antigen is unknown. The sample is drawn from a study of CD4 T cells in relation to SARS-CoV-2 and coronaviruses. Unexposed donor CD4+ T cells date from about 2010-2019, before the COVID-19 pandemic. Isolation of CD4+ T cells took place after approximately eleven days in culture. From germline, CDR1 is LGHNA and CDR2 YSLEER. The CDR3 loop spans 15 amino acids. Losses at the gene ends were 4 bases for V and 0 bases for J; bases not matched to a gene: 3. Here immunoSEQ multiplex PCR was the method, and the copy in TCRdb shows in-frame clones only, minus some. The sample contains approximately 27,000 clones, around 75% of which appear only once. The study, taken as a whole, reports: This crossreactivity analysis covered spike protein alone, no other viral proteins. Compared with monoreactive clones, crossreactive clones showed significantly weaker SARS-CoV-2 expansion.

The chain is built from TRBV4-3 and TRBJ1-3; 7 bases are a match to TRBD1. The receptor was derived from a human donor in good health. The sequenced material came from CD4+ T cells from PBMCs, cultured in vitro. CDR3 loop: CASSPTGNSGNTIYF. In nucleotides, the CDR3 is TGCGCCAGCAGCCCGACAGGGAACTCTGGAAACACCATATATTTT.